These T cell receptor beta chains were read from a single sample in a study of blood T cell repertoires in COVID-19. Assay: immunoSEQ multiplex PCR; the TCRdb copy retains only in-frame clones and omits some. The data hold over 10,000 clones, with roughly 90% observed a single time. Material for sequencing was peripheral blood. These receptor sequences come from a human donor with active COVID-19. The donor label of this sample is uncertain. CDR3s include the opening cysteine and the closing phenylalanine or tryptophan. Each record gives: D gene, J gene, CDR3 length, V gene, clone size, CDR3 protein, CDR3 DNA. The D gene is left open where the match is weak. The listing skips clone size in some rows; elsewhere it reads once, few, many or a size class.

d_call: TRBD1; j_call: TRBJ1-2; cdr3_length: 14; v_call: TRBV13; clone_size: NA; cdr3_aa: CASSPGTGAYGYTF; cdr3_nt: TGTGCCAGCAGCCCCGGGACAGGGGCCTATGGCTACACCTTC
d_call: NA; j_call: TRBJ2-7; cdr3_length: 13; v_call: TRBV11-1; clone_size: NA; cdr3_aa: CASSLVRGYEQYF; cdr3_nt: TGTGCCAGCAGCTTAGTAAGAGGATACGAGCAGTACTTC
d_call: NA; j_call: TRBJ1-2; cdr3_length: 14; v_call: TRBV6-5; clone_size: NA; cdr3_aa: CASSRESGFGGYTF; cdr3_nt: TGTGCCAGCAGTCGTGAATCAGGCTTCGGAGGCTACACCTTC
d_call: TRBD1; j_call: TRBJ1-2; cdr3_length: 17; v_call: TRBV4-3; clone_size: NA; cdr3_aa: CASSQDLGTGGFSGYTF; cdr3_nt: TGCGCCAGCAGCCAAGATCTGGGGACAGGGGGCTTTAGTGGCTACACCTTC
d_call: NA; j_call: TRBJ1-5; cdr3_length: 13; v_call: TRBV19; clone_size: once; cdr3_aa: CASSIIGSQPQHF; cdr3_nt: TGTGCCAGTAGTATCATCGGGTCTCAGCCCCAGCATTTT
d_call: NA; j_call: TRBJ1-5; cdr3_length: 15; v_call: TRBV19; clone_size: NA; cdr3_aa: CASSMLHNSNQPQHF; cdr3_nt: TGTGCCAGTAGTATGTTACACAATAGCAATCAGCCCCAGCATTTT
d_call: NA; j_call: TRBJ1-6; cdr3_length: 12; v_call: TRBV11-1; clone_size: once; cdr3_aa: CASSFRGFPLHF; cdr3_nt: TGTGCCAGCAGCTTTCGGGGGTTCCCCCTCCACTTT
d_call: NA; j_call: TRBJ1-1; cdr3_length: 13; v_call: TRBV5-1; clone_size: NA; cdr3_aa: CASSLVPGREAFF; cdr3_nt: TGCGCCAGCAGCTTGGTCCCCGGCAGGGAAGCTTTCTTT
d_call: NA; j_call: TRBJ1-1; cdr3_length: 14; v_call: TRBV5-1; clone_size: NA; cdr3_aa: CASSFKDMNTEAFF; cdr3_nt: TGCGCCAGCAGCTTTAAGGACATGAACACTGAAGCTTTCTTT
d_call: NA; j_call: TRBJ1-3; cdr3_length: 14; v_call: TRBV10-3; clone_size: few; cdr3_aa: CASTLERSGNTIYF; cdr3_nt: TGTGCCTCAACCCTGGAGCGGTCTGGAAACACCATATATTTT
d_call: NA; j_call: TRBJ2-3; cdr3_length: 14; v_call: TRBV5-4; clone_size: few; cdr3_aa: CASKGGPDTDTQYF; cdr3_nt: TGTGCCAGTAAGGGGGGGCCGGACACAGATACGCAGTATTTT
d_call: TRBD1; j_call: TRBJ1-2; cdr3_length: 15; v_call: TRBV2; clone_size: NA; cdr3_aa: CASSEGQGANYGYTF; cdr3_nt: TGTGCCAGCAGTGAGGGACAGGGAGCTAACTATGGCTACACCTTC
d_call: NA; j_call: TRBJ2-7; cdr3_length: 16; v_call: TRBV5-1; clone_size: NA; cdr3_aa: CASSPPGLQGLHEQYF; cdr3_nt: TGCGCCAGCAGCCCTCCGGGACTCCAAGGCCTCCACGAGCAGTACTTC
d_call: TRBD1; j_call: TRBJ1-2; cdr3_length: 14; v_call: TRBV3-1/TRBV3-2; clone_size: once; cdr3_aa: CASSQAGTVYGYTF; cdr3_nt: TGTGCCAGCAGCCAAGCCGGGACAGTATATGGCTACACCTTC
d_call: NA; j_call: TRBJ2-1; cdr3_length: 12; v_call: TRBV6-6; clone_size: NA; cdr3_aa: CASSLPVNEQFF; cdr3_nt: TGTGCCAGCAGTTTACCGGTGAATGAGCAGTTCTTC
d_call: TRBD1; j_call: TRBJ2-7; cdr3_length: 12; v_call: TRBV11-2; clone_size: NA; cdr3_aa: CASSLVQGEQYF; cdr3_nt: TGTGCCAGCAGCTTAGTACAGGGGGAGCAGTACTTC
d_call: TRBD1; j_call: TRBJ1-5; cdr3_length: 16; v_call: TRBV3-1/TRBV3-2; clone_size: NA; cdr3_aa: CASSQGTGLSNQPQHF; cdr3_nt: TGTGCCAGCAGCCAAGGGACAGGGCTTAGCAATCAGCCCCAGCATTTT
d_call: TRBD2; j_call: TRBJ2-5; cdr3_length: 17; v_call: TRBV5-6; clone_size: NA; cdr3_aa: CASSAGLAGGPQETQYF; cdr3_nt: TGTGCCAGCAGCGCTGGACTAGCGGGGGGGCCCCAAGAGACCCAGTACTTC
d_call: TRBD1; j_call: TRBJ2-5; cdr3_length: 15; v_call: TRBV3-1/TRBV3-2; clone_size: NA; cdr3_aa: CASSPRQGMTGTQYF; cdr3_nt: TGTGCCAGCAGCCCCCGACAGGGGATGACGGGGACCCAGTACTTC
d_call: NA; j_call: TRBJ2-1; cdr3_length: 14; v_call: TRBV30; clone_size: NA; cdr3_aa: CAWSVPQLRGLQFF; cdr3_nt: TGTGCCTGGAGTGTACCGCAGTTGCGGGGATTACAGTTCTTC
d_call: NA; j_call: TRBJ1-3; cdr3_length: 14; v_call: TRBV19; clone_size: NA; cdr3_aa: CASRKDSFGNTIYF; cdr3_nt: TGTGCCAGTAGAAAAGACAGTTTTGGAAACACCATATATTTT
d_call: TRBD1; j_call: TRBJ2-7; cdr3_length: 14; v_call: TRBV2; clone_size: NA; cdr3_aa: CASTKGTGGYEQYF; cdr3_nt: TGTGCCAGCACCAAGGGGACAGGGGGCTACGAGCAGTACTTC
d_call: TRBD1; j_call: TRBJ2-3; cdr3_length: 17; v_call: TRBV11-2; clone_size: few; cdr3_aa: CASSLEIGRGRRDTQYF; cdr3_nt: TGTGCCAGCAGCTTAGAAATCGGCAGGGGGCGCAGAGATACGCAGTATTTT
d_call: NA; j_call: TRBJ2-3; cdr3_length: 15; v_call: TRBV5-1; clone_size: NA; cdr3_aa: CASSRAGESTDTQYF; cdr3_nt: TGCGCCAGCAGCCGGGCCGGGGAGAGCACAGATACGCAGTATTTT
d_call: NA; j_call: TRBJ1-3; cdr3_length: 16; v_call: TRBV9; clone_size: NA; cdr3_aa: CASSVAGHNSGNTIYF; cdr3_nt: TGTGCCAGCAGCGTAGCAGGACACAACTCTGGAAACACCATATATTTT
d_call: TRBD2; j_call: TRBJ2-3; cdr3_length: 17; v_call: TRBV18; clone_size: once; cdr3_aa: CASSPKASGGNTDTQYF; cdr3_nt: TGTGCCAGCTCACCGAAGGCTAGCGGGGGGAACACAGATACGCAGTATTTT
d_call: NA; j_call: TRBJ2-3; cdr3_length: 15; v_call: TRBV3-1/TRBV3-2; clone_size: NA; cdr3_aa: CASSQDQGRTDTQYF; cdr3_nt: TGTGCCAGCAGCCAAGACCAGGGGAGAACAGATACGCAGTATTTT
d_call: TRBD1; j_call: TRBJ2-6; cdr3_length: 16; v_call: TRBV6-2/TRBV6-3; clone_size: NA; cdr3_aa: CASSQTGYGGANVLTF; cdr3_nt: TGTGCCAGCAGTCAGACAGGGTACGGTGGGGCCAACGTCCTGACTTTC
d_call: TRBD1; j_call: TRBJ1-1; cdr3_length: 14; v_call: TRBV6-5; clone_size: NA; cdr3_aa: CASSNRGWGTEAFF; cdr3_nt: TGTGCCAGCAGCAACAGGGGATGGGGGACTGAAGCTTTCTTT
d_call: NA; j_call: TRBJ2-1; cdr3_length: 15; v_call: TRBV5-4; clone_size: NA; cdr3_aa: CASSSTLGLRDEQFF; cdr3_nt: TGTGCCAGCAGCTCCACCCTGGGGCTGAGAGATGAGCAGTTCTTC
d_call: NA; j_call: TRBJ2-2; cdr3_length: 15; v_call: TRBV7-2; clone_size: NA; cdr3_aa: CASSLSQTNTGELFF; cdr3_nt: TGTGCCAGCAGCTTATCCCAGACAAACACCGGGGAGCTGTTTTTT
d_call: TRBD2; j_call: TRBJ2-7; cdr3_length: 15; v_call: TRBV7-2; clone_size: NA; cdr3_aa: CASSLERGYSYEQYF; cdr3_nt: TGTGCCAGCAGCTTAGAGCGGGGGTATTCCTACGAGCAGTACTTC
d_call: TRBD1; j_call: TRBJ2-5; cdr3_length: 13; v_call: TRBV5-1; clone_size: NA; cdr3_aa: CASSIQGVETQYF; cdr3_nt: TGCGCCAGCAGCATACAGGGGGTGGAGACCCAGTACTTC
d_call: TRBD2; j_call: TRBJ2-1; cdr3_length: 17; v_call: TRBV4-2; clone_size: NA; cdr3_aa: CASSQTSGGDSYNEQFF; cdr3_nt: TGTGCCAGCAGCCAAACCAGCGGGGGGGATTCCTACAATGAGCAGTTCTTC
d_call: NA; j_call: TRBJ2-5; cdr3_length: 13; v_call: TRBV6-5; clone_size: NA; cdr3_aa: CALSLTRGETQYF; cdr3_nt: TGTGCCCTCTCTCTGACTCGGGGGGAGACCCAGTACTTC
d_call: NA; j_call: TRBJ2-7; cdr3_length: 11; v_call: TRBV30; clone_size: NA; cdr3_aa: CAWSGVYEQYF; cdr3_nt: TGTGCCTGGAGTGGAGTCTACGAGCAGTACTTC
d_call: TRBD1; j_call: TRBJ2-7; cdr3_length: 14; v_call: TRBV6-6; clone_size: NA; cdr3_aa: CASRSQGQLYEQYF; cdr3_nt: TGTGCCAGCAGATCCCAGGGACAGCTGTACGAGCAGTACTTC
d_call: NA; j_call: TRBJ2-3; cdr3_length: 14; v_call: TRBV6-4; clone_size: few; cdr3_aa: CASSDRGAEDTQYF; cdr3_nt: TGTGCCAGCAGTGACCGGGGGGCCGAAGATACGCAGTATTTT
d_call: NA; j_call: TRBJ1-2; cdr3_length: 14; v_call: TRBV6-6; clone_size: few; cdr3_aa: CASSYGSSPYGYTF; cdr3_nt: TGTGCCAGCAGTTACGGTTCCAGTCCCTATGGCTACACCTTC
d_call: NA; j_call: TRBJ1-4; cdr3_length: 16; v_call: TRBV15; clone_size: few; cdr3_aa: CATSRDKGQGDEKLFF; cdr3_nt: TGTGCCACCAGCAGAGATAAGGGCCAAGGGGATGAAAAACTGTTTTTT
d_call: NA; j_call: TRBJ2-7; cdr3_length: 13; v_call: TRBV30; clone_size: NA; cdr3_aa: CAWSWGVGSEQYF; cdr3_nt: TGTGCCTGGAGTTGGGGCGTAGGCAGCGAGCAGTACTTC
d_call: NA; j_call: TRBJ1-4; cdr3_length: 12; v_call: TRBV12-3/TRBV12-4; clone_size: NA; cdr3_aa: CASREGPEKLFF; cdr3_nt: TGTGCCAGCCGGGAGGGGCCCGAAAAACTGTTTTTT
d_call: NA; j_call: TRBJ1-6; cdr3_length: 15; v_call: TRBV2; clone_size: NA; cdr3_aa: CASSEIFVAGRPLHF; cdr3_nt: TGTGCCAGCAGTGAAATTTTCGTGGCGGGGCGACCCCTCCACTTT
d_call: NA; j_call: TRBJ1-6; cdr3_length: 15; v_call: TRBV18; clone_size: once; cdr3_aa: CASSPRGDYNSPLHF; cdr3_nt: TGTGCCAGCTCACCACGAGGGGACTACAATTCACCCCTCCACTTT
d_call: NA; j_call: TRBJ1-5; cdr3_length: 14; v_call: TRBV10-3; clone_size: NA; cdr3_aa: CAISGGARGQPQHF; cdr3_nt: TGTGCCATCAGCGGTGGTGCAAGAGGCCAGCCCCAGCATTTT
d_call: NA; j_call: TRBJ1-1; cdr3_length: 15; v_call: TRBV27; clone_size: few; cdr3_aa: CASSLGPATNTEAFF; cdr3_nt: TGTGCCAGCAGTTTAGGGCCAGCCACGAACACTGAAGCTTTCTTT
d_call: TRBD1; j_call: TRBJ2-1; cdr3_length: 13; v_call: TRBV27; clone_size: NA; cdr3_aa: CASRPTGGHEQFF; cdr3_nt: TGTGCCAGCAGGCCGACAGGGGGCCATGAGCAGTTCTTC
d_call: NA; j_call: TRBJ1-5; cdr3_length: 16; v_call: TRBV6-2/TRBV6-3; clone_size: few; cdr3_aa: CASSLGGGPGNQPQHF; cdr3_nt: TGTGCCAGCAGTTTGGGGGGAGGGCCCGGGAATCAGCCCCAGCATTTT